This TCR beta chain was profiled in a study of T cell responses to AZD1222 COVID-19 vaccine (dated by TCRdb to the early 2020s). Regarding the study in general: TCR sequencing was performed for 230 to 250 trial participants, of whom about 200 were given two doses of AZD1222 and around 25 were given two doses of MenACWY control vaccine. Enrollment into the trials was organized by age into subgroups of 18-55, 56-69 and 70-plus years, and those subgroups contained roughly 150, 30 and 60 TCR-sequenced participants, respectively. Results the study describes overall, beyond this receptor: Conclusions about previously exposed vaccinees were limited because only 5 or 6 AZD1222 recipients were SARS-CoV-2 seropositive at baseline. In the small 56-69-year group, the increase in depth fell short of significance, most likely because of low power. After two AZD1222 doses, spike-specific TCR breadth and depth were significantly higher than at day 0 and than in MenACWY recipients. No day 14 peak-response samples were available, so repertoires were characterized only after the peak T cell response. Reportedly, almost half of the unique spike-specific TCRs recognized epitopes lying outside the regions that are mutated in the B.1.351 and B.1.1.7 variants. Most participants were white British and females outnumbered males, and the authors suggested that clonal diversity may have been underestimated. CD4 TCRs associated with the vaccine covered the entire spike protein, and the dominant responses were in regions 160-218 and 743-854.

The CDR3 regions of human TCRbeta chains were subjected to immunosequencing. As for the original processing: TCRs in the repertoires were matched against a reference library of SARS-CoV-2-specific TCRs that had been generated with the MIRA antigen-specificity platform. Breadth was defined as the fraction of unique TCRs that were SARS-CoV-2-associated, and depth was defined as the fraction of total T cells that were SARS-CoV-2-associated. Using the MIRA data, each spike-specific TCR was mapped to the spike region that the TCR reacts to and placed in a CD4 or CD8 class. Log10-transformed breadth and depth values were compared by one-way ANOVA with Sidak's multiple comparisons tests. Imported from immuneACCESS, the table was reduced by TCRdb to in-frame sequences with V and J called. These copies leave out some clones; in studies compared against another copy, an unresolved V gene accounts for under half, and the cause of the remainder is not known. Clone size and V and J calls were adopted from that table, with D and trimming inferred from the DNA. A total of about 130,000 clones appear in this sample, roughly 88% of them only once. Roughly 5.2% of the sample lies in the top ten.

Read against the paper, the sample's time point label means: about 28 days (+/-7) after the second vaccine dose. AZD1222 recipients with second doses at about 4 weeks or about 12 weeks were pooled, because spike-specific TCR depth and breadth did not differ between schedules. The vaccinee samples were drawn from two UK trials, COV001 and COV002, one of which was a single-blind randomized controlled phase 2/3 trial testing AZD1222 (ChAdOx1 nCoV-19) in healthy adults. Trial participant PBMC samples were collected at day 0 and day 28 after the second dose for TCRbeta chain sequencing. Trimming takes 6 bases from V and 4 bases from J, and the germline ends sit 15 bases apart. The germline V gene (reference sequence) gives CDR1 as LNHDA and CDR2 as SQIVND. Taken from cysteine to phenylalanine, the CDR3 has 14 residues. Of the read, only the CDR3 DNA is kept; its 42 bases are in frame from base 1. Points on this clone: This receptor's antigen is unknown. No base qualities exist here, and no much larger clone lies one base off it.

The receptor was derived from an adult who received the AZD1222 COVID-19 vaccine. This chain is built from TRBV19 and TRBJ1-2, with no confidently assigned D gene. The sequencing used peripheral blood, collected 28 days after the second AZD1222 dose. The nucleotide sequence reads as follows: TGTGCCAGTAGCCCTGGGCGGGGAGGCTATGGCTACACCTTC. It encodes CASSPGRGGYGYTF.